Listed here are 23 T cell receptor beta chains from one sample, sequenced in a study of T cell responses to AZD1222 COVID-19 vaccine. Sequenced by immunoSEQ multiplex PCR; TCRdb stores in-frame clones only, minus some. The sample holds around 140,000 clones, around nine tenths seen once. This specimen consisted of peripheral blood, obtained on day 0 of AZD1222 vaccination. These receptors were collected from an adult in good health.

The rearrangement links TRBV7-9 to TRBJ1-3; D is ambiguous. The ends were cut back, 7 bases at V and 8 bases at J, with 12 bases in the middle. Germline-derived CDR1 and CDR2 are SEHNR and FQNEAQ (reference sequence). The CDR3 spans 12 residues. The CDR3: CASNKNRDTIYF. The CDR3 region has the DNA TGTGCCAGCAACAAAAATCGGGACACCATATATTTT.

The chain is built from TRBV3-1 (or the pseudogene TRBV3-2) and TRBJ1-6; D gene ambiguous. V was cut by 4 bases and J by 6 bases, with 10 bases left in between. The CDR3 is 14 amino acids. Germline V gene sequence: CDR1 LGHDT, CDR2 YNNKEL (reference sequence). In DNA, the CDR3 is TGTGCCAGCAGCCTAGGACTGAGTAATTCACCCCTCCACTTT. Protein product: CASSLGLSNSPLHF.

Worth noting for this clone: This specimen includes other DNA sequences encoding the same CDR3. J is TRBJ1-2 and V is TRBV19; D remains unclear. The CDR3 covers 12 residues. Germline V gene sequence: CDR1 LNHDA, CDR2 SQIVND (reference sequence). Trimming cost V 4 bases and J 0 bases, with 3 bases left between them. CDR3 in DNA: TGTGCCAGTAGTAACGCTAACTATGGCTACACCTTC. Translated, it gives CASSNANYGYTF.

This chain connects TRBV6-5 to TRBJ2-1; 13 bases agree with TRBD2. The CDR3 is 15 amino acids. The germline V gene has CDR1 MNHEY and CDR2 SVGAGI. Trimming removed 6 bases from V and 7 bases from J; junction bases left unmatched: 6. In DNA form, the CDR3 reads TGTGCCAGCAGCCGCCGGACTAGCGGGAGTAATGAGCAGTTCTTC. It encodes CASSRRTSGSNEQFF.

The chain employs TRBV7-8 and TRBJ1-2; 7 positions agree with TRBD1. With V trimmed by 5 bases and J by 0 bases, 3 bases remained unmatched. CDR3 length: 14 residues. The germline gives CDR1 SGHVS, CDR2 FQNEAQ. CDR3 amino acids: CASSPQGPNYGYTF. DNA of the CDR3: TGTGCCAGCAGCCCACAGGGGCCTAACTATGGCTACACCTTC.

This clone was seen just once. The chain joins TRBV7-9 to TRBJ2-3, with D unclear. Germline V gene data show CDR1 as SEHNR and CDR2 as FQNEAQ (reference sequence). The CDR3 sequence is 12 residues long. Trimming took off 4 bases at V and 0 bases at J, with 2 bases between the two ends. The DNA for the CDR3 is TGTGCCAGCAGCTACAGCACAGATACGCAGTATTTT. This codes for CASSYSTDTQYF.

J is TRBJ2-2 and V is TRBV6-5; tentatively, D is TRBD2 (5 bases). CDR1 MNHEY and CDR2 SVGAGI come from the germline V gene. Trimming removed 0 bases from V and 7 bases from J, with 15 bases in between. The CDR3 runs to 16 residues. This CDR3 is CASSYSNRDSDGELFF. The CDR3 DNA follows: TGTGCCAGCAGTTACTCGAACCGGGATTCTGACGGGGAGCTGTTTTTT.

The table lists this clone with a count of one. The genes are TRBV28 and TRBJ1-3; D is uncertain. V was cut by 8 bases and J by 3 bases, with 20 bases left in between. The CDR3 consists of 16 residues. Germline assignment: CDR1 MDHEN and CDR2 SYDVKM. Here the CDR3 DNA reads TGTGCCAGCGCCCCGGCGAAGGGAAGATTTGGAAACACCATATATTTT. This gives the protein CASAPAKGRFGNTIYF.

The genes are TRBV28 and TRBJ1-3, with TRBD1 identical over 12 bases. V trimming: 5 bases; J trimming: 8 bases; junction bases outside the gene matches: 10. CDR1 and CDR2 (germline): MDHEN, SYDVKM. The CDR3 has 16 amino acids. CDR3 DNA: TGTGCCAGCAGTGCCGGGGGGACAGGGGGCAGGCACACCATATATTTT. It is translated as CASSAGGTGGRHTIYF.

This clone was picked up one time. The chain joins TRBV12-3 or TRBV12-4 to TRBJ2-1, with a tentative D call TRBD2 (6 bases). The CDR3 loop spans 13 amino acids. V was trimmed by 6 bases and J by 9 bases, leaving 15 bases between them. DNA for the CDR3: TGTGCCAGCAGACCCCTCGGGGGTGGTGAGCAGTTCTTC. Amino acids: CASRPLGGGEQFF.

V and J are TRBV7-9 and TRBJ1-1; maybe TRBD1 (6 bases). Germline V gene data show CDR1 as SEHNR and CDR2 as FQNEAQ (reference sequence). The V and J ends lost 1 base and 1 base respectively, with 10 bases between them. CDR3 length: 15 residues. CDR3 coding DNA: TGTGCCAGCAGCTTAGTAAGGGGGGCGAACACTGAAGCTTTCTTT. Its translation is CASSLVRGANTEAFF.

The gene calls are TRBV15 and TRBJ2-5; D not certain. Trimming took 3 bases from V and 5 from J, leaving 7 bases between them. Germline V gives CDR1 LNHNV, CDR2 YYDKDF (reference sequence). The length of the CDR3 is 12 residues. CDR3 coding DNA: TGTGCCACCAGCAGTGCCTTGGAGACCCAGTACTTC. Its translation is CATSSALETQYF.

Here the CDR3 reads CASSFLAGGEQYF. The CDR3 DNA reads TGTGCCAGCTCCTTCCTCGCCGGCGGGGAGCAGTACTTC. This rearrangement joins TRBV19 to TRBJ2-7; a possible D gene is TRBD2 (5 bases). The V end lost 9 bases, the J end lost 7 bases, and 19 bases lay between the germline ends. The germline V gene has CDR1 LNHDA and CDR2 SQIVND (reference sequence). The CDR3 totals 13 residues.

The gene calls are TRBV3-1 (or the pseudogene TRBV3-2) and TRBJ1-2; 7 bases fit TRBD1. V shed 4 bases and J 5 bases; nucleotides not matched to a gene: 7. Per germline, CDR1 LGHDT and CDR2 YNNKEL (reference sequence). This CDR3 is built from 14 residues. The CDR3 coding sequence is TGTGCCAGCAGCCCCTACAGGGGAAGTTATGGCTACACCTTC. Its translation: CASSPYRGSYGYTF.

The CDR3 DNA sequence: TGCGCCAGCAGCTTAGACCCCTCTGGAAACACCATATATTTT. Translating gives CASSLDPSGNTIYF. This sequence joins TRBV5-1 and TRBJ1-3; D uncertain. Trimming took off 2 bases at V and 0 bases at J, with 6 bases between the two ends. Germline CDR1 SGHRS, CDR2 YFSETQ. The CDR3 consists of 14 residues.

The chain couples TRBV2 to TRBJ2-1; tentative D call: TRBD1 (5 bases). The V and J ends lost 5 bases and 7 bases respectively, with 18 bases between them. Germline CDR1 and CDR2: SNHLY and FYNNEI. The CDR3 totals 15 residues. The CDR3, as DNA: TGTGCCAGCAGTCTATTAGGGGCAGGGATAAATGAGCAGTTCTTC. Translating it yields CASSLLGAGINEQFF.

The rearrangement links TRBV27 to TRBJ2-6; 8 positions agree with TRBD2. The V gene's germline CDR1 is MNHEY and CDR2 SMNVEV (reference sequence). CDR3 length equals 17 residues. V lost 5 bases, J lost 4 bases, and 10 bases stayed unmatched. In nucleotides, the CDR3 is TGTGCCAGCAGTGTCAGACTAGCGCACCCCGGGGCCAACGTCCTGACTTTC. Translated, it gives CASSVRLAHPGANVLTF.

This CDR3 is CASSPPNSGTEQFF. The CDR3 coding sequence is TGTGCCAGCTCACCACCGAATTCCGGGACAGAGCAGTTCTTC. The chain is built from TRBV18 and TRBJ2-1; D might be TRBD1 (6 bases). The V end was cut by 0 bases, the J end by 10 bases, with 13 bases between. Germline-derived CDR1 and CDR2 are KGHSH and LQKENI. The CDR3 has 14 residues.

This chain uses TRBV10-3 with TRBJ2-1; D is perhaps TRBD1 (6 bases). The germline CDR1 and CDR2 sequences are ENHRY and SYGVKD. The CDR3 sequence is 15 residues long. The V and J ends lost 0 bases and 2 bases respectively, with 8 bases between them. The chain's CDR3 is CAISESWDTYNEQFF. DNA of the CDR3: TGTGCCATCAGTGAGTCGTGGGACACCTACAATGAGCAGTTCTTC.

In this sample, this clone turned up once. The chain is built from TRBV5-1 and TRBJ1-4, with D tentatively TRBD1 (6 bases). Germline loops: CDR1 SGHRS, CDR2 YFSETQ. The CDR3 totals 15 residues. V was cut by 4 bases and J by 4 bases, with 14 bases left in between. In DNA, the CDR3 is TGCGCCAGCAGCGAGGAACAGGGCCTTAATGAAAAACTGTTTTTT. It specifies CASSEEQGLNEKLFF.

The rearrangement joins TRBV5-4 to TRBJ2-1; 8 bases align to TRBD1. This CDR3 has 16 residues. The V and J ends lost 4 bases and 4 bases, in that order; junction bases with no gene match: 10. CDR1 is SGHNT and CDR2 is YYREEE in the germline V gene (reference sequence). The CDR3 region is CASSRIPGQDYNEQFF. The CDR3 DNA reads as TGTGCCAGCAGCAGAATCCCGGGACAGGATTACAATGAGCAGTTCTTC.

This clone was recorded once. The chain has TRBV7-9 and TRBJ1-1; D not certain. The CDR3 is 13 amino acids. Germline V CDR1 and CDR2: SEHNR, FQNEAQ (reference sequence). V gave up 0 bases and J gave up 8 bases, with 10 bases separating them. DNA for the CDR3: TGTGCCAGCAGCTTAGCCGTCTTCCCGGAAGCTTTCTTT. Translating gives CASSLAVFPEAFF.

The chain is built from TRBV7-9 and TRBJ1-1; TRBD1 is a possible D gene (5 bases). Trimming stripped 3 bases from V and 11 bases from J, with 19 bases between. Germline loops: CDR1 SEHNR, CDR2 FQNEAQ (reference sequence). The CDR3 contains 14 residues. CDR3 in DNA: TGTGCCAGCAGCTTGGGGCCCGCGGCCAAAAGGGCTTTCTTT. This codes for CASSLGPAAKRAFF.